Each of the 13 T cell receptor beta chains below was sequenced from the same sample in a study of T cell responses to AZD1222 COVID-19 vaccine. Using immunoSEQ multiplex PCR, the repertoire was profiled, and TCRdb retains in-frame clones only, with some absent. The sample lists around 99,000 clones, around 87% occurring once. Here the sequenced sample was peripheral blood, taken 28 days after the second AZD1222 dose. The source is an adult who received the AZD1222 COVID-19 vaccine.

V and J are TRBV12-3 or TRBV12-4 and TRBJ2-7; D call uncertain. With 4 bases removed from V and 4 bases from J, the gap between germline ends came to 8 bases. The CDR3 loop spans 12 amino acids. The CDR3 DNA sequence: TGTGCCAGCAGTTCGACCCCGTACGAGCAGTACTTC. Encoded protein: CASSSTPYEQYF.

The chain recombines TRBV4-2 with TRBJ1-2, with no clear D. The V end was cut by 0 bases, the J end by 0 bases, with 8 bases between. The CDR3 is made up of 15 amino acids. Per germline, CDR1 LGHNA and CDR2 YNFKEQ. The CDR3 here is CASSQDSAANYGYTF. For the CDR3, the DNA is TGTGCCAGCAGCCAAGATTCGGCGGCTAACTATGGCTACACCTTC.

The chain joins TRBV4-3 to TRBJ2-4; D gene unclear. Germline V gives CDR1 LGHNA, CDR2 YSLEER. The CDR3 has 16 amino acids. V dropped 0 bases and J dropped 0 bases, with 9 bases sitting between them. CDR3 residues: CASSQDLVGAKNIQYF. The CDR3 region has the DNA TGCGCCAGCAGCCAAGATCTTGTCGGAGCCAAAAACATTCAGTACTTC.

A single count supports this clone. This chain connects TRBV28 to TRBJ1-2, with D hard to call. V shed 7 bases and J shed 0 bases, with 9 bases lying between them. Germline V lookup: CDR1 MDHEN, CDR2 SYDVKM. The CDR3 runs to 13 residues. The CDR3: CASKTETNYGYTF. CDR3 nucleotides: TGTGCCAGCAAAACAGAGACTAACTATGGCTACACCTTC.

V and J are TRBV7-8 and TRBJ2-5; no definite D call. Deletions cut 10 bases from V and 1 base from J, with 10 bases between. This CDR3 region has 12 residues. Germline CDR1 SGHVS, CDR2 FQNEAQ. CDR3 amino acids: CAIMIGQETQYF. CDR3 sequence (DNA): TGTGCCATTATGATCGGCCAAGAGACCCAGTACTTC.

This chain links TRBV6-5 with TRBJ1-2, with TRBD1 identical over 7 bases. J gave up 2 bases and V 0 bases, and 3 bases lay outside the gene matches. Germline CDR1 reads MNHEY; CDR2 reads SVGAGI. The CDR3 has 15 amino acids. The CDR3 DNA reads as TGTGCCAGCAGTTACTCACAGGGGAGCAACTATGGCTACACCTTC. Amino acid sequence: CASSYSQGSNYGYTF.

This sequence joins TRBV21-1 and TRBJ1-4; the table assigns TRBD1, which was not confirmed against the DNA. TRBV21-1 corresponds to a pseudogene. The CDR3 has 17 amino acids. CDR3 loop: CASSSRQGVATNEKLFF. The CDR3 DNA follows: TGTGCCAGCAGCTCCCGACAGGGGGTTGCAACTAATGAAAAACTGTTTTTT.

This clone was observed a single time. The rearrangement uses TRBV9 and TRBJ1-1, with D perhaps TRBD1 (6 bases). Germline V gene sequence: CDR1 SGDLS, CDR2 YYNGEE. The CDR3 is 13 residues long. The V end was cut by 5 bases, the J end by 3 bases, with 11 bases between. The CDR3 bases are TGTGCCAGCAGTGAGGGGGAGGACACTGAAGCTTTCTTT. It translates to CASSEGEDTEAFF.

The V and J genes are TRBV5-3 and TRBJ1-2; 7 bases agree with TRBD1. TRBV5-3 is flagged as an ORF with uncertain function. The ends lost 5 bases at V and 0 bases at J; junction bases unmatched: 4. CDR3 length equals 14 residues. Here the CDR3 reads CARRGGQTNYGYTF. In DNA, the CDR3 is TGTGCCAGAAGGGGGGGACAGACTAACTATGGCTACACCTTC.

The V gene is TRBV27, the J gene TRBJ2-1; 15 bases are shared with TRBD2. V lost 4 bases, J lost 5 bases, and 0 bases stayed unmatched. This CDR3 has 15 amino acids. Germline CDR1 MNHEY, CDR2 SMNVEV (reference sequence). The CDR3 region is CASSWTSGGDNEQFF. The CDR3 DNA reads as TGTGCCAGCAGTTGGACTAGCGGGGGGGACAATGAGCAGTTCTTC.

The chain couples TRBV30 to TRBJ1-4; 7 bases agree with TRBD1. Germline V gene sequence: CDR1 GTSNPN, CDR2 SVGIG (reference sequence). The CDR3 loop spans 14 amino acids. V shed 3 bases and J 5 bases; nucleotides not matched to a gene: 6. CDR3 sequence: CAWRPGQLNEKLFF. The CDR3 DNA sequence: TGTGCCTGGAGACCGGGACAGCTGAATGAAAAACTGTTTTTT.

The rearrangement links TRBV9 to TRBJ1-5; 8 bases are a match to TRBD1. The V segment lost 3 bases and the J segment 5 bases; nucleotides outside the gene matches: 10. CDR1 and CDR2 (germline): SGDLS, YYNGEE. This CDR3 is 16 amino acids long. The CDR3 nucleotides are TGTGCCAGCAGCGGATGGACAGGGCCGACGGATCAGCCCCAGCATTTT. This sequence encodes CASSGWTGPTDQPQHF.

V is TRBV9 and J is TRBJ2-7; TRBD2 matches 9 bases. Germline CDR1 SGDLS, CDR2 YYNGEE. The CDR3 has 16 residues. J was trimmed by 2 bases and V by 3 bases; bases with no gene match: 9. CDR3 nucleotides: TGTGCCAGCAGCGCGCGGCGGGAGGGGGGCACCTACGAGCAGTACTTC. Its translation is CASSARREGGTYEQYF.